The rows below give T cell receptor beta chains drawn from one sample of a study of cytomegalovirus exposure and HLA in healthy donors. The repertoire was sequenced with immunoSEQ multiplex PCR; TCRdb's copy has only in-frame clones and lacks some. Of 150,000 to 200,000 clones in the sample, roughly 86% were seen once. The specimen sequenced was PBMCs. The source is a man aged 18 to 30 in good health and CMV-seropositive. Both conserved end residues are part of each CDR3. Fields, in order: clone size, D gene, V gene, J gene, CDR3 protein, CDR3 DNA. D genes are given only for firm matches. Where a row states a size, it is once, few, many or the class of an expanded clone; other rows omit it.

.,.,TRBV2,TRBJ2-7,CASSVGHHSSYEQYF,TGTGCCAGCAGTGTGGGCCACCATAGCTCCTACGAGCAGTACTTC
.,TRBD1,TRBV14,TRBJ2-2,CASSQLDRGPTGELFF,TGTGCCAGCAGCCAACTTGACAGGGGGCCTACCGGGGAGCTGTTTTTT
few,TRBD1,TRBV4-1,TRBJ2-3,CASSQEGTGGTGDTQYF,TGCGCCAGCAGCCAAGAGGGGACAGGGGGGACGGGAGATACGCAGTATTTT
.,TRBD1,TRBV19,TRBJ1-2,CASSPTGGFSGYTF,TGTGCCAGTAGCCCGACAGGGGGCTTCAGTGGCTACACCTTC
.,TRBD1,TRBV10-3,TRBJ1-1,CAISGTGGGTEAFF,TGTGCCATCAGTGGTACAGGGGGAGGGACTGAAGCTTTCTTT
.,.,TRBV7-2,TRBJ2-5,CASSLVETTQQETQYF,TGTGCCAGCAGCTTAGTTGAGACTACCCAACAAGAGACCCAGTACTTC
.,TRBD2,TRBV2,TRBJ2-7,CASHIGLAGVNEQYF,TGTGCCAGCCACATCGGACTAGCGGGAGTTAACGAGCAGTACTTC
.,TRBD1,TRBV7-6,TRBJ2-1,CASSLQGELWFF,TGTGCCAGCAGCTTACAGGGGGAGTTGTGGTTCTTC
few,TRBD2,TRBV6-1,TRBJ2-1,CASSLTSGAYNEQFF,TGTGCCAGCAGTTTGACTAGCGGGGCCTACAATGAGCAGTTCTTC
.,TRBD2,TRBV9,TRBJ2-1,CASSLTSGSIEQFF,TGTGCCAGCAGCCTGACTAGCGGGAGTATTGAGCAGTTCTTC
.,.,TRBV21-1,TRBJ1-2,CARGQGGYTF,TGTGCCAGGGGACAGGGCGGCTACACCTTC
.,.,TRBV5-6,TRBJ1-1,CASTPGVSNTEAFF,TGTGCCAGTACTCCGGGTGTATCGAACACTGAAGCTTTCTTT
.,TRBD2,TRBV2,TRBJ2-3,CASSEGTSGADTQYF,TGTGCCAGCAGTGAAGGAACTAGCGGGGCAGATACGCAGTATTTT
.,TRBD2,TRBV28,TRBJ2-7,CASSTRLAGISYYEQYF,TGTGCCAGCAGTACCAGACTAGCGGGAATATCTTACTACGAGCAGTACTTC
.,TRBD2,TRBV2,TRBJ2-7,CASSGAGGAFREQYF,TGTGCCAGCAGTGGGGCGGGAGGTGCTTTCCGGGAGCAGTACTTC
.,.,TRBV4-1,TRBJ2-7,CASSQRHSLPYEQYF,TGCGCCAGCAGCCAAAGACACAGCCTTCCCTACGAGCAGTACTTC
once,.,TRBV28,TRBJ2-3,CASSSGHSTDTQYF,TGTGCCAGCAGTTCAGGGCATAGCACAGATACGCAGTATTTT
few,.,TRBV10-3,TRBJ1-5,CAISESDSSEQPQHF,TGTGCCATCAGTGAGTCCGACAGCTCGGAGCAGCCCCAGCATTTT
.,.,TRBV10-3,TRBJ2-2,CATSDSLLLDTGELFF,TGTGCCACCTCGGACTCTCTATTGCTGGACACCGGGGAGCTGTTTTTT
.,.,TRBV10-2,TRBJ2-7,CASSFDFYEQYF,TGCGCCAGCAGTTTCGACTTCTACGAGCAGTACTTC
.,TRBD2,TRBV28,TRBJ2-1,CASRLAGANEQFF,TGTGCCAGCAGACTAGCGGGAGCCAATGAGCAGTTCTTC
.,.,TRBV21-1,TRBJ2-2,CASSFPGQANTGELFF,TGTGCCAGCAGCTTCCCTGGACAGGCTAACACCGGGGAGCTGTTTTTT
.,.,TRBV9,TRBJ2-3,CASSTSRESGPQYF,TGTGCCAGCAGCACCTCTCGCGAGAGTGGGCCGCAGTATTTT
.,TRBD1,TRBV28,TRBJ1-2,CASSSFDSDRVLDGYTF,TGTGCCAGCAGTTCTTTCGATTCAGACAGGGTTTTGGATGGCTACACCTTC
.,.,TRBV4-2,TRBJ2-1,CASSQVGHYNEQFF,TGTGCCAGCAGCCAAGTTGGCCATTACAATGAGCAGTTCTTC
.,TRBD2,TRBV7-2,TRBJ2-3,CASSLEASGRSDTQYF,TGTGCCAGCAGCTTAGAGGCTAGCGGGAGGTCGGATACGCAGTATTTT
.,TRBD2,TRBV5-4,TRBJ2-3,CASSFGGGTDTQYF,TGTGCCAGCAGCTTTGGCGGGGGAACAGATACGCAGTATTTT
.,TRBD2,TRBV27,TRBJ2-3,CASSPGLASTDTQYF,TGTGCCAGCAGTCCGGGACTAGCGAGCACAGATACGCAGTATTTT
.,.,TRBV30,TRBJ2-3,CAWSGPNTQYF,TGTGCCTGGAGTGGCCCTAATACGCAGTATTTT
.,TRBD1,TRBV4-2,TRBJ2-5,CASRPGQGLEETQYF,TGTGCCAGCAGACCCGGACAGGGGTTGGAAGAGACCCAGTACTTC
.,TRBD2,TRBV9,TRBJ2-3,CASSVGGLAVISDTQYF,TGTGCCAGCAGCGTAGGCGGGCTAGCGGTTATTTCAGATACGCAGTATTTT
.,TRBD2,TRBV4-1,TRBJ2-5,CASSQDWGGNPKETQYF,TGCGCCAGCAGCCAAGATTGGGGGGGGAATCCGAAAGAGACCCAGTACTTC
.,TRBD2,TRBV9,TRBJ2-7,CASSFGLAGAKNEQYF,TGTGCCAGCAGCTTCGGACTAGCGGGAGCCAAAAACGAGCAGTACTTC
.,TRBD1,TRBV9,TRBJ2-3,CASSVAQGAEDTQYF,TGTGCCAGCAGCGTAGCTCAGGGGGCAGAAGATACGCAGTATTTT
.,.,TRBV5-4,TRBJ2-1,CASSLDRWIHNEQFF,TGTGCCAGCAGCTTGGACAGGTGGATCCACAATGAGCAGTTCTTC
once,.,TRBV6-5,TRBJ1-3,CASSGRAGNTIYF,TGTGCCAGCAGCGGCAGGGCGGGAAACACCATATATTTT
once,TRBD1,TRBV27,TRBJ2-7,CASSSRQGRQDEQYF,TGTGCCAGCAGTTCCAGACAGGGCCGACAGGATGAGCAGTACTTC
.,TRBD1,TRBV10-3,TRBJ2-1,CAISGDSSYNEQFF,TGTGCCATCAGCGGGGACAGCTCCTACAATGAGCAGTTCTTC
.,.,TRBV5-1,TRBJ1-1,CASSPGHRNTEAFF,TGCGCCAGCAGTCCGGGACATCGGAACACTGAAGCTTTCTTT
once,TRBD1,TRBV4-1,TRBJ2-3,CASSQAPGQSTDTQYF,TGCGCCAGCAGCCAAGCCCCGGGACAGAGCACAGATACGCAGTATTTT
.,TRBD2,TRBV28,TRBJ2-3,CASSRSLLAGARDTQYF,TGTGCCAGCAGCCGCTCCTTACTAGCGGGGGCACGGGATACGCAGTATTTT
.,.,TRBV9,TRBJ2-1,CASSVAGDTGNEQFF,TGTGCCAGCAGCGTAGCGGGAGACACGGGAAATGAGCAGTTCTTC
once,.,TRBV27,TRBJ1-2,CASSPNGRQNYGYTF,TGTGCCAGCAGTCCAAACGGACGACAGAACTATGGCTACACCTTC
.,.,TRBV27,TRBJ2-5,CASSFAGETQYF,TGTGCCAGCAGTTTTGCCGGAGAGACCCAGTACTTC
.,TRBD2,TRBV27,TRBJ2-1,CASSIGYAGTRGTQFF,TGTGCCAGCAGTATCGGGTATGCGGGGACTAGAGGGACCCAGTTCTTC
.,.,TRBV12-5,TRBJ2-3,CASGSGGMSADTQYF,TGTGCTAGTGGTTCCGGAGGAATGTCGGCAGATACGCAGTATTTT
once,.,TRBV10-2,TRBJ2-3,CASSEHTLGGQYF,TGCGCCAGCAGTGAGCATACTCTAGGGGGGCAGTATTTT
once,TRBD1,TRBV25-1,TRBJ1-3,CASRETGTGLSGNTIYF,TGTGCCAGCAGGGAAACCGGGACAGGGCTTTCTGGAAACACCATATATTTT
.,TRBD1,TRBV5-1,TRBJ2-5,CASSPGQAQETQYF,TGCGCCAGCAGCCCGGGACAGGCCCAAGAGACCCAGTACTTC
.,.,TRBV10-3,TRBJ1-1,CAISEGQYEAFF,TGTGCCATCAGTGAGGGACAGTATGAAGCTTTCTTT
.,TRBD1,TRBV5-5,TRBJ2-2,CASSRSGTGSTGELFF,TGTGCCAGCAGCCGGTCCGGGACAGGGAGCACCGGGGAGCTGTTTTTT